This TCR beta chain was retrieved from a study of neurological immune-mediated disorders. V was clipped by 10 bases and J by 5 bases; unmatched bases: 14. The CDR3 length is 15 residues. Germline V gives CDR1 SGHAT, CDR2 FQNNGV. TCRdb redid the calling of the 5' RACE reads with MiXCR, one entry per CDR3 protein. The table lists under 80,000 distinct CDR3 sequences, around 4.2% of them singletons. The sample was PBMCs. The sequence was collected from a man in his thirties or forties with multiple sclerosis. The chain couples TRBV11-2 to TRBJ2-7; 10 bases match TRBD1. CDR3 residues: CANRPSGTGVNEQYF. In DNA, the CDR3 is TGTGCCAACAGACCCTCCGGGACAGGGGTCAACGAGCAGTACTTC. Supplemented by reference TRBV11-2 and TRBJ2-7, the full variable domain reads EAGVAQSPRYKIIEKRQSVAFWCNPISGHATLYWYQQILGQGPKLLIQFQNNGVVDDSQLPKDRFSAERLKGVDSTLKIQPAKLEDSAVYLCANRPSGTGVNEQYFGPGTRLTVT.